This TCR beta chain was sequenced for a study of cytomegalovirus exposure and HLA in healthy donors. On the study more broadly: Researchers previously reported finding some 110 million unique TCR beta sequences from around 200 million T cells. The study, taken as a whole, reports: HLA restriction was apparent for most CMV-associated TCR beta chains in a later analysis. Later analysis indicated greater clonal expansion among HLA-associated TCR beta chains than among equally common other chains.

The V and J ends lost 3 bases and 0 bases respectively, with 18 bases between them. The CDR3 runs 18 residues. The germline gives CDR1 MNHNS, CDR2 SASEGT. PCR used 60 Vbeta primers and 13 Jbeta primers. Generated by immunoSEQ multiplex PCR, the TCRdb table keeps only in-frame clones and is missing some. This table holds over 110,000 clones, about 79% found once. Concerning this clone itself: The antigen remains unidentified.

The TCR was taken from a male donor in good health and CMV-seronegative. The chain couples TRBV6-1 to TRBJ1-5; D is perhaps TRBD1 (5 bases). What was sequenced was PBMCs. The DNA for the CDR3 is TGTGCCAGCAGTGACACCTCTTGGGAGGGGTATAGCAATCAGCCCCAGCATTTT. Its translation is CASSDTSWEGYSNQPQHF.